This TCR beta chain was sequenced for a study of blood T cells in healthy people across ages. Study results and limitations: Greater diversity and more naive CD4+ cells were seen in long-lived donors than in aged donors. Across samples, TCR beta diversity tracked strongly with naive T cell percentage.

CDR1 is MGHDK and CDR2 is SYGVNS in the germline V gene. The CDR3 consists of 12 residues. V was pared by 6 bases and J by 4 bases, with 10 bases between. It was with a sample-barcoded 5' primer and a J-beta primer mix that a second PCR of roughly 7 to 12 cycles was run. Sequencing yielded, for each sample, at least 2.5 million paired-end reads carrying CDR3. MiXCR, run by TCRdb on the 5' RACE reads, gives a single entry per CDR3 protein. The data hold fewer than 900,000 distinct CDR3 sequences, with about 36% observed a single time. Sample donors were healthy Caucasian individuals that came from Russia, aged roughly 6 to 95. This clonotype was picked up a small number of times. Its target is not known.

Sequenced input: blood. The rearrangement uses TRBV25-1 and TRBJ2-7; a weak D match, TRBD2 (6 bases). The source of this sequence is a man aged 18 to 35 in good health. The CDR3 DNA reads as TGTGCCAGCAGGGGACTCGGATACGAGCAGTACTTC. Protein sequence: CASRGLGYEQYF.